The entry below describes one TCR beta chain. This clonotype was observed once. Its specific antigen is unknown. No clone much larger than this one lies a single base away; base qualities are absent. One read offers little support. RNA was extracted using the RNeasy kit, and about 0.5 to 1 ug of the RNA was reverse transcribed with random hexamers. The immunoSEQ multiplex PCR assay, covering 54 Vbeta and 13 Jbeta segments, was used to amplify TCR beta CDR3 regions. PCR amplification bias was corrected using a synthetic template baseline for primer optimization and computational correction. Per the source publication's procedure: Only productive sequences were kept, with reads annotated to V, D and J genes according to IMGT and analyzed in immunoSEQ Analyzer. To calculate clonality, Shannon entropy was normalized by log2 of the number of productive unique sequences and then subtracted from one. For each patient and control, public and private clones were evaluated among the 100 most prevalent clones. A clone was defined as Susac-specific if it was absent from the healthy and MS cohorts, from over a thousand published viral clones and from other ImmuneACCESS disease sequences. TCRdb passed the public sequencing reads through fastp at Q25 and MiXCR, retaining productive beta sequences. Every CDR3 protein is listed once, alongside the most common genes and DNA of its rows. The V and J calls shown here were made by TCRdb, not taken from the authors' results. The sample has approximately 160,000 distinct CDR3 sequences on record, approximately 94% of them singletons. 0.085% to 0.095% of the sample belongs to the ten largest clones.

High-throughput TCR beta sequencing profiled peripheral blood CD8+ and CD4+ T cells from healthy donors, Susac syndrome patients and multiple sclerosis patients. The multiple sclerosis controls were treatment-naive patients who had stable or active relapsing-remitting disease and met the revised McDonald criteria. Bulk CD8+ and CD4+ T cells were purified by magnetic negative isolation, whereas CD8+ TEMRA cells were enriched by FACS. Blood was drawn into EDTA tubes, processed within 24 hours, and PBMCs were isolated by density gradient centrifugation. PBMCs intended for TCR sequencing were cryopreserved in liquid nitrogen and were subsequently thawed in a 37 degrees C water bath. A purity of at least 90% was achieved for sorted or isolated CD4+, CD8+ and CD8+ TEMRA cells. The data were obtained in a study of CD8 T cells in Susac syndrome (dated by TCRdb to the late 2010s). At the level of the whole study: Repertoire sequencing was used to test whether CD8+ T cell activation and differentiation in Susac syndrome was antigen driven.

Overall study results and their limits: The number of individuals in the TCR sequencing and HLA analysis was acknowledged as relatively small.

Trimming costs V 1 base and J 4 bases, and their ends lie 13 bases apart. According to the germline V gene (reference sequence), CDR1 reads SEHNR and CDR2 reads FQNEAQ. Its CDR3 holds 15 amino acids, cysteine through phenylalanine. The retained sequence is limited to the CDR3, 45 bases, with the frame set at the first base. This chain is built from TRBV7-9 and TRBJ2-5; there is no confident call for the D gene. Material: CD4+ T cells from PBMCs. This clonotype was obtained from a human donor with multiple sclerosis. The DNA is TGTGCCAGCAGCTTAGGGAGTCTTACGGGAGAGACCCAGTACTTC. Translated, this is CASSLGSLTGETQYF.